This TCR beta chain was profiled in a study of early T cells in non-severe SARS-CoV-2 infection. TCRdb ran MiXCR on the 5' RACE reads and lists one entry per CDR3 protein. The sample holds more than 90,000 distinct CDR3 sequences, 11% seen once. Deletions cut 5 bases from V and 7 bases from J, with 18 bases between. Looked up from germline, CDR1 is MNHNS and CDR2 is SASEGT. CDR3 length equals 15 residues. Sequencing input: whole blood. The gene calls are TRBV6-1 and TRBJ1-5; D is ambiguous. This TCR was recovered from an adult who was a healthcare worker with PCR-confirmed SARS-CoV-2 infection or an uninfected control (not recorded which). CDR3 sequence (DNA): TGTGCCAGCAGTTTATTCACCTCAGATTACCAGCCCCAGCATTTT. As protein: CASSLFTSDYQPQHF.